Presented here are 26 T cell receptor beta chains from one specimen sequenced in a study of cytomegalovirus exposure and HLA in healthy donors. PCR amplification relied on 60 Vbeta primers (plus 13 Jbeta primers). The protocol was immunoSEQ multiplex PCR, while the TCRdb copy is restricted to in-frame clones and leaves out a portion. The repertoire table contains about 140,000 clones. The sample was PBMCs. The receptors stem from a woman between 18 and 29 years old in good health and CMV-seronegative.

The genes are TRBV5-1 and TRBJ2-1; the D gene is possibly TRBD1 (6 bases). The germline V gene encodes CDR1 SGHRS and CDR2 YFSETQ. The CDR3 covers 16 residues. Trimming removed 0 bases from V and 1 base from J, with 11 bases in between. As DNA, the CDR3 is TGCGCCAGCAGCTTGGCCGTAGGGACATCCTACAATGAGCAGTTCTTC. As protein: CASSLAVGTSYNEQFF.

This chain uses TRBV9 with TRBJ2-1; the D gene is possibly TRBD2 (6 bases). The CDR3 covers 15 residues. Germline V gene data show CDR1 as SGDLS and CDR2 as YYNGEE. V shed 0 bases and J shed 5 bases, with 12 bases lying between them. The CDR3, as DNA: TGTGCCAGCAGCGTAGATCCAGGAGGGGACAATGAGCAGTTCTTC. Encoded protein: CASSVDPGGDNEQFF.

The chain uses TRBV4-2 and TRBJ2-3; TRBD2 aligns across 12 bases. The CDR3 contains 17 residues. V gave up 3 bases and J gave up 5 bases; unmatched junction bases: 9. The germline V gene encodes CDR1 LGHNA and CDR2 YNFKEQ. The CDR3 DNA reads TGTGCCAGCAGCCAGGGCCTAGCGGGAGGGCCCCAAGATACGCAGTATTTT. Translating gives CASSQGLAGGPQDTQYF.

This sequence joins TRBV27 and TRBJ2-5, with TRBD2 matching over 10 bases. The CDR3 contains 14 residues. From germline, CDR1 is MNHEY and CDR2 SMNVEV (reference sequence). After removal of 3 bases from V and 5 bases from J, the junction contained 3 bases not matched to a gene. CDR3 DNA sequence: TGTGCCAGCAGTTTTAGCGGGAGGAAGGAGACCCAGTACTTC. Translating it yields CASSFSGRKETQYF.

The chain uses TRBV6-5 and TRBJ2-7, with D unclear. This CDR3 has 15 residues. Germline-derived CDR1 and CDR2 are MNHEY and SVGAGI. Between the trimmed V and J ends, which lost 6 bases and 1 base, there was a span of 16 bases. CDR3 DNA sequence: TGTGCCAGCAGCAAGGAGAGGCGATGGTCCTACGAGCAGTACTTC. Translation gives CASSKERRWSYEQYF.

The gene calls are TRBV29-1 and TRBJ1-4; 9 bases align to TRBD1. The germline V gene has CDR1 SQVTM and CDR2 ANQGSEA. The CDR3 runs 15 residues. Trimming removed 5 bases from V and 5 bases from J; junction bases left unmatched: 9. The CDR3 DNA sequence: TGCAGCGTTAGCCCATCGGGACAGGGAAATGAAAAACTGTTTTTT. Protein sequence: CSVSPSGQGNEKLFF.

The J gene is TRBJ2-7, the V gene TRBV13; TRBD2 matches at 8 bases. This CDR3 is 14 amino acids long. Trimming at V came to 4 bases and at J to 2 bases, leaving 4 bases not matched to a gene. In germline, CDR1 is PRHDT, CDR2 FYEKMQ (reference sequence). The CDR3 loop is CASSSGLVPYEQYF. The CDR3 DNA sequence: TGTGCCAGCAGCTCGGGACTAGTTCCCTACGAGCAGTACTTC.

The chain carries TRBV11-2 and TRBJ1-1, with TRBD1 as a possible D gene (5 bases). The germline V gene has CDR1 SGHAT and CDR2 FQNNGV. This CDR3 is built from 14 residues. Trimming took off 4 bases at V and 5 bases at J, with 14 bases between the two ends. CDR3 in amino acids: CASSSSQGWTEAFF. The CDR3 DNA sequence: TGTGCCAGCAGCTCCTCGCAGGGATGGACTGAAGCTTTCTTT. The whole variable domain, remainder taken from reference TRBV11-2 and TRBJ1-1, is EAGVAQSPRYKIIEKRQSVAFWCNPISGHATLYWYQQILGQGPKLLIQFQNNGVVDDSQLPKDRFSAERLKGVDSTLKIQPAKLEDSAVYLCASSSSQGWTEAFFGQGTRLTVV.

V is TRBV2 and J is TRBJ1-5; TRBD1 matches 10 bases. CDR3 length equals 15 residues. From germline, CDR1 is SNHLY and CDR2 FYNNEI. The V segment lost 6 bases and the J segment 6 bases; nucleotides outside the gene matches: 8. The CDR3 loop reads CASSVDRGFSQPQHF. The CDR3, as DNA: TGTGCCAGCAGCGTGGACAGGGGGTTTAGTCAGCCCCAGCATTTT.

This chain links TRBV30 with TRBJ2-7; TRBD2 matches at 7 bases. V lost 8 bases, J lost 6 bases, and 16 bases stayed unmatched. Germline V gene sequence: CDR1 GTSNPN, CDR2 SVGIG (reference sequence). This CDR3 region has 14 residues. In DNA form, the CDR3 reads TGTGCCACAAAAGGGGCCAGCGGGATTGCCGAGCAGTACTTC. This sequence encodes CATKGASGIAEQYF.

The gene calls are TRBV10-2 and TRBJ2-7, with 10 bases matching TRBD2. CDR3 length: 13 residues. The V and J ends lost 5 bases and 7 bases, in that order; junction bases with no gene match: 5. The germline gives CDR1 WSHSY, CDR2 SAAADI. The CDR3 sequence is CASSRTSGQEQYF. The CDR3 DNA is TGCGCCAGCAGTAGGACTAGCGGCCAGGAGCAGTACTTC.

The CDR3 DNA reads TGTGCCTGGAGTGCCCGACAGGGAATGACCCTCAATCAGCCCCAGCATTTT. Amino acids: CAWSARQGMTLNQPQHF. This chain joins TRBV30 and TRBJ1-5; 7 bases are a match to TRBD1. CDR3 length: 17 amino acids. Germline CDR1 and CDR2: GTSNPN and SVGIG (reference sequence). After removal of 1 base from V and 3 bases from J, the junction contained 12 bases not matched to a gene.

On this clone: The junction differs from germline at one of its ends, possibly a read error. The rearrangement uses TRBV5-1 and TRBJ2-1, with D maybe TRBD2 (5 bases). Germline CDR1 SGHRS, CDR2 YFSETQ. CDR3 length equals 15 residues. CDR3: CASSLGWGLEGEQLF. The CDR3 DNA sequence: TGCGCCAGCAGCTTGGGATGGGGTCTTGAGGGTGAGCAGCTCTTC.

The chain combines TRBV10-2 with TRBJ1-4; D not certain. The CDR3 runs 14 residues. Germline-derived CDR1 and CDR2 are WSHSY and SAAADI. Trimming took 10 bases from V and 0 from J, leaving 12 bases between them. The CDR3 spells CATDGLATNEKLFF. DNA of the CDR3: TGCGCCACCGATGGCCTAGCAACTAATGAAAAACTGTTTTTT.

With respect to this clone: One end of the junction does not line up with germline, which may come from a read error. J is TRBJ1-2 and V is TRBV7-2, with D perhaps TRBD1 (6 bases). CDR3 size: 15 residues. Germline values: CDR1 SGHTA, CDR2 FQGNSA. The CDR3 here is CASTLRSRGVHGYTF. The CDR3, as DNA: TGTGCCAGCACCTTAAGAAGCAGGGGAGTACATGGCTACACCTTC.

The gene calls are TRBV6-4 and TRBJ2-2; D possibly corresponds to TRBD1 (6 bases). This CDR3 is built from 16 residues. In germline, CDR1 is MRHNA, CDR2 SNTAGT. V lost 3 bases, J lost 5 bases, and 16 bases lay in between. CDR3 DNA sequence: TGTGCCAGCAGTGAAAGTGGTCCAGGGGAAACCGGGGAGCTGTTTTTT. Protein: CASSESGPGETGELFF.

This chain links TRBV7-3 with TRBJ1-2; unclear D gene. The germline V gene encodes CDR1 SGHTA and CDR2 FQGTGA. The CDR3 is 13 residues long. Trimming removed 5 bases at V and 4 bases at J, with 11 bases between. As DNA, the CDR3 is TGTGCCAGCAGCCTGGACGGAGGCTATGGCTACACCTTC. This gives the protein CASSLDGGYGYTF.

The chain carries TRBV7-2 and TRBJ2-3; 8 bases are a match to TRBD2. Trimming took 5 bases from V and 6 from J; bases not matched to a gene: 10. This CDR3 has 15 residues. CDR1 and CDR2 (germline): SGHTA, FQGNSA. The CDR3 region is CASSPSGPGPDTQYF. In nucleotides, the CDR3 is TGTGCCAGCAGCCCTAGCGGGCCAGGGCCGGATACGCAGTATTTT.

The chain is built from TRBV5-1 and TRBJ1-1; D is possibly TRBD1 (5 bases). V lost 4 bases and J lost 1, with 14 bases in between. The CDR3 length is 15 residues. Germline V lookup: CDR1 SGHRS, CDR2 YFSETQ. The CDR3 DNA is TGCGCCAGCAGCCCAGGAGACAGAGCGAACACTGAAGCTTTCTTT. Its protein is CASSPGDRANTEAFF.

The DNA for the CDR3 is TGTGCCAGCAGCTCCCTCGGGGGGGCAGGCAATGAGCAGTTCTTC. This sequence encodes CASSSLGGAGNEQFF. The chain combines TRBV7-2 with TRBJ2-1; TRBD2 aligns across 8 bases. V shed 4 bases, J shed 6 bases, and the junction held 8 bases outside the gene matches. The CDR3 totals 15 residues. Per the germline V gene, CDR1 is SGHTA and CDR2 is FQGNSA.

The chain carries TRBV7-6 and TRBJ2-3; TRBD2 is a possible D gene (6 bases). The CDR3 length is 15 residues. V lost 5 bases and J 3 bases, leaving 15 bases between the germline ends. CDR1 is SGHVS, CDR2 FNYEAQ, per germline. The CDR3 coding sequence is TGTGCCAGCAGCCCCCTGGGGGGAGTTACAGATACGCAGTATTTT. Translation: CASSPLGGVTDTQYF.

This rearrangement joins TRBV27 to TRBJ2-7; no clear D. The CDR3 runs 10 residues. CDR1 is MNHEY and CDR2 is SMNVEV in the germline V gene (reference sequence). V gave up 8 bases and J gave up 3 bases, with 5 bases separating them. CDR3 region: CASGVYEQYF. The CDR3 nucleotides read TGTGCCAGCGGAGTCTACGAGCAGTACTTC.

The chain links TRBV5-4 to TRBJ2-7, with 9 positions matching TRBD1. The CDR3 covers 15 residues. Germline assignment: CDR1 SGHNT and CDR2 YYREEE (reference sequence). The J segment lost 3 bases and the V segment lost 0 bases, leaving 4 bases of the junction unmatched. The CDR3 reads CASSLGGTGLYEQYF. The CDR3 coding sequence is TGTGCCAGCAGCTTGGGTGGGACAGGGCTCTACGAGCAGTACTTC.

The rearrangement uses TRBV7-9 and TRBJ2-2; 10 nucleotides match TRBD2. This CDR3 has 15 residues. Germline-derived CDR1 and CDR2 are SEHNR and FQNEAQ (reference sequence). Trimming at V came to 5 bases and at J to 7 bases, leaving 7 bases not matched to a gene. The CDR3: CASSTQAGGVGELFF. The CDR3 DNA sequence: TGTGCCAGCAGCACCCAAGCGGGAGGGGTCGGGGAGCTGTTTTTT.

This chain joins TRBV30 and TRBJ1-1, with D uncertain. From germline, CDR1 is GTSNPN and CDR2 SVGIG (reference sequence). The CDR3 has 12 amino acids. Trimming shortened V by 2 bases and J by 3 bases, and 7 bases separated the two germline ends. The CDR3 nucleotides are TGTGCCTGGAGTACTCACGACACTGAAGCTTTCTTT. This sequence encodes CAWSTHDTEAFF.

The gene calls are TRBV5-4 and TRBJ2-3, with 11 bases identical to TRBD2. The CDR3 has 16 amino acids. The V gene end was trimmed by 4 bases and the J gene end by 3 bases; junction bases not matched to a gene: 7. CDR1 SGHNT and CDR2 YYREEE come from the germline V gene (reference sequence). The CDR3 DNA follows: TGTGCCAGCAGCGTGGGGACTAGCGGTGTAACAGATACGCAGTATTTT. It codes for CASSVGTSGVTDTQYF.